What follows describes a single T cell receptor (beta chain). V shed 5 bases and J shed 3 bases, with 8 bases lying between them. The CDR3 spans 12 residues. CDR1 and CDR2 (germline): MNHEY, SVGAGI. These data originate in a study of blood T cell repertoires in COVID-19. Study context: Samples representing acute and convalescent COVID-19 were sourced from the United States, Italy and Spain. T cells, B-cell-depleted T cells, or PBMCs provided the cDNA or gDNA that served as material.

Profiled with immunoSEQ multiplex PCR; TCRdb holds only in-frame clones, not every one. The sample contains tens of thousands of clones, nearly 90% of which appear only once. The Seattle site enrolled patients during active infection and followed them longitudinally. The sequence derives from an older woman with COVID-19, enrolled during active disease. This chain connects TRBV6-5 to TRBJ2-7, with TRBD2 as a possible D gene (5 bases). Sequencing was done on a sample of peripheral blood. CDR3 residues: CASSRGFYEQYF. The CDR3 DNA follows: TGTGCCAGCAGTCGCGGGTTCTACGAGCAGTACTTC.